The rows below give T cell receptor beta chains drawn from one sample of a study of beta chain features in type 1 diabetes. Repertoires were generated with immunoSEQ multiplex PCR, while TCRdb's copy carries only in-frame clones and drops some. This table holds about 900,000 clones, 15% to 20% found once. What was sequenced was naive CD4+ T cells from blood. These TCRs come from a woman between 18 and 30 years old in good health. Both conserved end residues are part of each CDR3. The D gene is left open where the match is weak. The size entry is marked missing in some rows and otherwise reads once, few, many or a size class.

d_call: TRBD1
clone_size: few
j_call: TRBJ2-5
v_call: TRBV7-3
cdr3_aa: CASSFSRTGEETQYF
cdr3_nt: TGTGCCAGCAGCTTTTCCCGGACAGGGGAGGAGACCCAGTACTTC

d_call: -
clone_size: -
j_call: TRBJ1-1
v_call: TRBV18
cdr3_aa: CASSQVLVNTEAFF
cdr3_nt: TGTGCCAGCTCACAGGTACTAGTAAACACTGAAGCTTTCTTT

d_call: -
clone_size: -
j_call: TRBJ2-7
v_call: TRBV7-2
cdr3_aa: CASSFTEYEQYF
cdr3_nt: TGTGCCAGCAGCTTCACAGAGTACGAGCAGTACTTC

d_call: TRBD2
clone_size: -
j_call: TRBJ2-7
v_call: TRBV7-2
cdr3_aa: CASSGGLTTSYEQYF
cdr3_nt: TGTGCCAGCAGCGGGGGACTAACCACCTCCTACGAGCAGTACTTC

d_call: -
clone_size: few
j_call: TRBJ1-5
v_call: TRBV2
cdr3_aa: CASRNSMNSNQPQHF
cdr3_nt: TGTGCCAGCAGGAACTCAATGAATAGCAATCAGCCCCAGCATTTT

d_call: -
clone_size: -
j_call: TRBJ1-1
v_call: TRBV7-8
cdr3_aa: CASSFDRWNTEAFF
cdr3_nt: TGTGCCAGCAGCTTCGACAGATGGAACACTGAAGCTTTCTTT

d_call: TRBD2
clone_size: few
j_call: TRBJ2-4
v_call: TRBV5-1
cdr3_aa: CATATSGPADIQYF
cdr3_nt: TGCGCCACCGCGACTAGCGGGCCGGCGGACATTCAGTACTTC

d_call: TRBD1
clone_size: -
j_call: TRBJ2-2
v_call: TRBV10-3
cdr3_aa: CATQGIPGELFF
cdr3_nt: TGTGCCACACAGGGGATCCCCGGGGAGCTGTTTTTT

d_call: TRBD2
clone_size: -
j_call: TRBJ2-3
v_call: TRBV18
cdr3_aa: CASSARLAPSTDTQYF
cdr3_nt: TGTGCCAGCTCTGCCCGACTAGCGCCTAGCACAGATACGCAGTATTTT

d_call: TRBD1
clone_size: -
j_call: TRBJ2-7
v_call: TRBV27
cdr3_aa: CASSLSPQGFCEQYF
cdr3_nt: TGTGCCAGCAGTTTATCTCCACAGGGGTTCTGCGAGCAGTACTTC

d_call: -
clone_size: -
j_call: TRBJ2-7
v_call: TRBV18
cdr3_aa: CASSPGPRSYEQYF
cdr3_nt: TGTGCCAGCTCACCCGGGCCAAGATCCTACGAGCAGTACTTC

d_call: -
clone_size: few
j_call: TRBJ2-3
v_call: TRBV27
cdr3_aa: CASSSRTTGTDTQYF
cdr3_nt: TGTGCCAGCAGTTCAAGGACAACCGGCACAGATACGCAGTATTTT